Listed below are T cell receptor beta chains from one sample, sequenced in a study of cytomegalovirus exposure and HLA in healthy donors. Clones were sequenced by immunoSEQ multiplex PCR, and TCRdb holds only the in-frame ones, with some missing. The profile covers about 130,000 clones, with roughly nine tenths appearing a single time and approximately 10% taken by the ten largest. The sequenced sample was PBMCs. The receptor source for this set is a woman between 18 and 29 years old in good health and CMV-seropositive. The CDR3 runs from the conserved cysteine through the conserved F or W. The order of the fields is D gene, CDR3 length, V gene, J gene, clone size, CDR3 protein, CDR3 DNA. D genes are given only for firm matches. Clone sizes are given selectively: once, few, many, or a class where the clone is expanded.

D gene: TRBD2
CDR3 length: 11
V gene: TRBV7-7
J gene: TRBJ2-5
clone size: -
CDR3 protein: CASSGTGAQYF
CDR3 DNA: TGTGCTAGCAGCGGGACGGGGGCCCAGTACTTC

D gene: TRBD1
CDR3 length: 15
V gene: TRBV10-3
J gene: TRBJ1-5
clone size: -
CDR3 protein: CAISSAGTGNQPQHF
CDR3 DNA: TGTGCCATCAGTAGCGCCGGGACAGGGAATCAGCCCCAGCATTTT

D gene: -
CDR3 length: 12
V gene: TRBV9
J gene: TRBJ2-2
clone size: -
CDR3 protein: CASSAVSGELFF
CDR3 DNA: TGTGCCAGCAGCGCGGTGAGCGGGGAGCTGTTTTTT

D gene: -
CDR3 length: 14
V gene: TRBV6-5
J gene: TRBJ1-6
clone size: -
CDR3 protein: CASSMASGGRTLHF
CDR3 DNA: TGTGCCAGCAGTATGGCCAGCGGCGGGAGAACCCTCCACTTT

D gene: -
CDR3 length: 11
V gene: TRBV28
J gene: TRBJ1-6
clone size: once
CDR3 protein: CASSSDSPLHF
CDR3 DNA: TGTGCCAGCAGTTCGGATTCACCCCTCCACTTT

D gene: TRBD1
CDR3 length: 17
V gene: TRBV5-4
J gene: TRBJ1-4
clone size: -
CDR3 protein: CASSYDRGRATNEKLFF
CDR3 DNA: TGTGCCAGCAGCTACGACAGGGGCCGAGCAACTAATGAAAAACTGTTTTTT

D gene: TRBD2
CDR3 length: 17
V gene: TRBV18
J gene: TRBJ2-5
clone size: -
CDR3 protein: CASSPTRGAGAKETQYF
CDR3 DNA: TGTGCCAGCTCACCCACCCGCGGAGCGGGGGCCAAAGAGACCCAGTACTTC

D gene: -
CDR3 length: 21
V gene: TRBV12-5
J gene: TRBJ1-5
clone size: -
CDR3 protein: CASGLVARGGLTTNSNQPQHF
CDR3 DNA: TGTGCTAGTGGTTTGGTGGCCCGGGGAGGACTCACCACTAATAGCAATCAGCCCCAGCATTTT

D gene: -
CDR3 length: 15
V gene: TRBV23-1
J gene: TRBJ2-7
clone size: -
CDR3 protein: CASSRPGQGSYEQYF
CDR3 DNA: TGCGCCAGCAGTCGGCCGGGACAAGGCTCCTACGAGCAGTACTTC

D gene: TRBD1
CDR3 length: 15
V gene: TRBV30
J gene: TRBJ1-1
clone size: -
CDR3 protein: CAWRRGQGAHTEAFF
CDR3 DNA: TGTGCCTGGAGACGCGGTCAGGGGGCACACACTGAAGCTTTCTTT

D gene: -
CDR3 length: 13
V gene: TRBV29-1
J gene: TRBJ2-1
clone size: -
CDR3 protein: CSVWAGRGNEQFF
CDR3 DNA: TGCAGCGTTTGGGCGGGACGGGGCAATGAGCAGTTCTTC

D gene: TRBD1
CDR3 length: 16
V gene: TRBV5-1
J gene: TRBJ2-1
clone size: -
CDR3 protein: CASSFHGTGSYNEQFF
CDR3 DNA: TGCGCCAGCAGCTTTCACGGGACAGGGTCCTACAATGAGCAGTTCTTC

D gene: -
CDR3 length: 15
V gene: TRBV19
J gene: TRBJ2-3
clone size: -
CDR3 protein: CASSKGQGWADTQYF
CDR3 DNA: TGTGCCAGTAGTAAGGGGCAGGGGTGGGCAGATACGCAGTATTTT

D gene: -
CDR3 length: 13
V gene: TRBV6-4
J gene: TRBJ1-6
clone size: -
CDR3 protein: CASSAATNSPLHF
CDR3 DNA: TGTGCCAGCAGTGCCGCGACAAATTCACCCCTCCACTTT

D gene: -
CDR3 length: 15
V gene: TRBV10-3
J gene: TRBJ1-5
clone size: -
CDR3 protein: CAISSGFYSNQPQHF
CDR3 DNA: TGTGCCATCAGTTCAGGGTTCTATAGCAATCAGCCCCAGCATTTT

D gene: TRBD2
CDR3 length: 15
V gene: TRBV4-3
J gene: TRBJ2-7
clone size: -
CDR3 protein: CASSQVRAAGVEQYF
CDR3 DNA: TGCGCCAGCAGCCAAGTAAGGGCAGCGGGGGTCGAGCAGTACTTC

D gene: -
CDR3 length: 17
V gene: TRBV5-1
J gene: TRBJ2-3
clone size: -
CDR3 protein: CASSFGWLGDGSDTQYF
CDR3 DNA: TGCGCCAGCAGCTTTGGATGGTTAGGGGATGGGTCAGATACGCAGTATTTT

D gene: -
CDR3 length: 12
V gene: TRBV29-1
J gene: TRBJ1-2
clone size: -
CDR3 protein: CSVERQGNGYTF
CDR3 DNA: TGCAGCGTTGAGCGGCAGGGTAATGGCTACACCTTC

D gene: TRBD2
CDR3 length: 15
V gene: TRBV7-2
J gene: TRBJ2-7
clone size: -
CDR3 protein: CASSLSGGGSYEQYF
CDR3 DNA: TGTGCCAGCAGCCTCAGCGGGGGGGGCTCCTACGAGCAGTACTTC

D gene: TRBD2
CDR3 length: 16
V gene: TRBV4-1
J gene: TRBJ2-5
clone size: -
CDR3 protein: CASSPAGEGREETQYF
CDR3 DNA: TGCGCCAGCAGCCCAGCCGGGGAGGGTAGAGAAGAGACCCAGTACTTC

D gene: TRBD2
CDR3 length: 16
V gene: TRBV11-1
J gene: TRBJ2-5
clone size: -
CDR3 protein: CASSLGATLAGETQYF
CDR3 DNA: TGTGCCAGCAGCTTAGGAGCAACACTAGCGGGAGAGACCCAGTACTTC

D gene: TRBD1
CDR3 length: 16
V gene: TRBV10-3
J gene: TRBJ2-5
clone size: -
CDR3 protein: CAISGGTGGVQETQYF
CDR3 DNA: TGTGCCATCAGTGGTGGGACAGGGGGAGTTCAAGAGACCCAGTACTTC

D gene: -
CDR3 length: 15
V gene: TRBV5-1
J gene: TRBJ2-7
clone size: -
CDR3 protein: CASRLVLAESYEQYF
CDR3 DNA: TGCGCCAGCAGGCTAGTTTTGGCGGAATCCTACGAGCAGTACTTC

D gene: -
CDR3 length: 13
V gene: TRBV10-3
J gene: TRBJ2-7
clone size: -
CDR3 protein: CAISEGDSHEQYF
CDR3 DNA: TGTGCCATCAGTGAGGGTGACAGCCACGAGCAGTACTTC

D gene: TRBD1
CDR3 length: 15
V gene: TRBV6-5
J gene: TRBJ2-7
clone size: -
CDR3 protein: CASSYGGQGAYEQYF
CDR3 DNA: TGTGCCAGCAGTTATGGGGGACAGGGGGCCTACGAGCAGTACTTC

D gene: -
CDR3 length: 15
V gene: TRBV6-4
J gene: TRBJ2-3
clone size: -
CDR3 protein: CASSDRAGSTDTQYF
CDR3 DNA: TGTGCCAGCAGTGACCGGGCGGGGAGCACAGATACGCAGTATTTT

D gene: TRBD1
CDR3 length: 14
V gene: TRBV7-3
J gene: TRBJ1-1
clone size: -
CDR3 protein: CASSFDRGSTEAFF
CDR3 DNA: TGTGCCAGCAGCTTCGACAGGGGGTCCACTGAAGCTTTCTTT

D gene: TRBD1
CDR3 length: 15
V gene: TRBV6-1
J gene: TRBJ1-1
clone size: once
CDR3 protein: CASRAGQGRRGPAFF
CDR3 DNA: TGTGCCAGCAGGGCAGGACAGGGAAGGAGAGGACCGGCTTTCTTT

D gene: -
CDR3 length: 15
V gene: TRBV27
J gene: TRBJ2-3
clone size: -
CDR3 protein: CATHGGGRSTDTQYF
CDR3 DNA: TGTGCCACCCATGGGGGGGGCCGGAGCACAGATACGCAGTATTTT

D gene: -
CDR3 length: 13
V gene: TRBV27
J gene: TRBJ1-1
clone size: -
CDR3 protein: CASSLTIGSEAFF
CDR3 DNA: TGTGCCAGCAGCCTAACTATCGGCTCTGAAGCTTTCTTT

D gene: -
CDR3 length: 16
V gene: TRBV4-1
J gene: TRBJ2-7
clone size: -
CDR3 protein: CASSQELTAYTYEQYF
CDR3 DNA: TGCGCCAGCAGCCAAGAATTGACAGCTTATACCTACGAGCAGTACTTC

D gene: TRBD2
CDR3 length: 20
V gene: TRBV28
J gene: TRBJ2-3
clone size: -
CDR3 protein: CASSSPGRASGMVISDTQYF
CDR3 DNA: TGTGCCAGCAGTTCCCCCGGAAGAGCTAGCGGGATGGTCATTTCAGATACGCAGTATTTT

D gene: -
CDR3 length: 14
V gene: TRBV7-2
J gene: TRBJ2-5
clone size: -
CDR3 protein: CASSLFWAQETQYF
CDR3 DNA: TGTGCCAGCAGCTTATTTTGGGCACAAGAGACCCAGTACTTC

D gene: -
CDR3 length: 15
V gene: TRBV4-3
J gene: TRBJ1-1
clone size: -
CDR3 protein: CASSQDRHALTEAFF
CDR3 DNA: TGCGCCAGCAGCCAAGATCGACACGCTTTGACTGAAGCTTTCTTT

D gene: -
CDR3 length: 15
V gene: TRBV6-5
J gene: TRBJ1-1
clone size: -
CDR3 protein: CASSYSIGGLTEAFF
CDR3 DNA: TGTGCCAGCAGTTACTCGATTGGGGGCCTCACTGAAGCTTTCTTT

D gene: TRBD1
CDR3 length: 16
V gene: TRBV6-1
J gene: TRBJ1-2
clone size: once
CDR3 protein: CASSVRTGRADYGYTF
CDR3 DNA: TGTGCCAGCAGTGTTAGGACAGGGAGAGCGGACTATGGCTACACCTTC

D gene: TRBD2
CDR3 length: 15
V gene: TRBV30
J gene: TRBJ2-6
clone size: once
CDR3 protein: CAWSTSVPGANVLTF
CDR3 DNA: TGTGCCTGGAGTACTAGCGTGCCTGGGGCCAACGTCCTGACTTTC

D gene: TRBD1
CDR3 length: 18
V gene: TRBV11-2
J gene: TRBJ2-1
clone size: -
CDR3 protein: CASSLTVPRGQGHNEQFF
CDR3 DNA: TGTGCCAGCAGCTTAACGGTCCCCCGGGGACAGGGCCACAATGAGCAGTTCTTC

D gene: -
CDR3 length: 13
V gene: TRBV29-1
J gene: TRBJ2-7
clone size: -
CDR3 protein: CSVVQGTVYEQYF
CDR3 DNA: TGCAGCGTTGTGCAGGGGACGGTCTACGAGCAGTACTTC